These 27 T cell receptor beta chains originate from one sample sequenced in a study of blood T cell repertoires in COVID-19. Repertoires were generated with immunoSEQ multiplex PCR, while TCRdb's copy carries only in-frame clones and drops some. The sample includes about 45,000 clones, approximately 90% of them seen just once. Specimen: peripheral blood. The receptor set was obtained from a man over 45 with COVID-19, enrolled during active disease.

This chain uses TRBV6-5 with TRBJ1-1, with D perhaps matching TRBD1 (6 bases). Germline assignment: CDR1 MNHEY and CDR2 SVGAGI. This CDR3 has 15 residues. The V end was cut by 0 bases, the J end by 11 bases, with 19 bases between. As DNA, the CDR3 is TGTGCCAGCAGTTACTCGATGGGACAAACAGCTACGGCTTTCTTT. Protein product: CASSYSMGQTATAFF.

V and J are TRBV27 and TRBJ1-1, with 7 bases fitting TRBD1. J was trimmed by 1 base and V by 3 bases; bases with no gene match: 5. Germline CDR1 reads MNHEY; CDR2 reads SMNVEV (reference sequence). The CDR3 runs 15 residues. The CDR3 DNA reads TGTGCCAGCAGTTTTTCGTCAGGGGGGAACACTGAAGCTTTCTTT. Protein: CASSFSSGGNTEAFF.

The CDR3 region is CASSVLRQGLTGYTF. For the CDR3, the DNA is TGTGCCAGTTCTGTTCTTCGGCAGGGGCTCACTGGCTACACCTTC. The chain carries TRBV19 and TRBJ1-2, with D possibly matching TRBD1 (6 bases). Looked up from germline, CDR1 is LNHDA and CDR2 is SQIVND (reference sequence). V lost 8 bases and J 7 bases, leaving 23 bases between the germline ends. The length of the CDR3 is 15 residues.

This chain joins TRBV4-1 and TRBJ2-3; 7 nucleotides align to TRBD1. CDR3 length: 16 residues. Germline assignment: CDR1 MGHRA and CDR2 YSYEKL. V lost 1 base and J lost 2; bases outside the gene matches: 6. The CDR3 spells CASSQGDSSITDTQYF. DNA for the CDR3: TGCGCCAGCAGCCAAGGGGACAGCTCCATCACAGATACGCAGTATTTT.

The CDR3 spells CASSLNRATDTQYF. CDR3 sequence (DNA): TGTGCCAGCAGCTTAAACAGAGCCACAGATACGCAGTATTTT. The V and J genes are TRBV7-2 and TRBJ2-3; D not certain. V was cut by 2 bases and J by 2 bases, with 8 bases left in between. The length of the CDR3 is 14 residues. CDR1 and CDR2 (germline): SGHTA, FQGNSA.

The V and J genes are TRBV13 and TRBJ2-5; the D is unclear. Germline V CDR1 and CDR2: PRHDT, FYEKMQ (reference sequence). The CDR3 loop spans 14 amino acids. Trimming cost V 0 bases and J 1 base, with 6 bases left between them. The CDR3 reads CASSLGSGQETQYF. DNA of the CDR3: TGTGCCAGCAGCTTAGGTTCAGGCCAAGAGACCCAGTACTTC.

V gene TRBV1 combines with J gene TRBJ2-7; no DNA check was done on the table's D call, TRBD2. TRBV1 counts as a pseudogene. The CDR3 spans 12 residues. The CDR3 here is CTSSHVSYEQYF. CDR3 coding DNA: TGCACCAGCAGCCACGTTTCCTACGAGCAGTACTTC.

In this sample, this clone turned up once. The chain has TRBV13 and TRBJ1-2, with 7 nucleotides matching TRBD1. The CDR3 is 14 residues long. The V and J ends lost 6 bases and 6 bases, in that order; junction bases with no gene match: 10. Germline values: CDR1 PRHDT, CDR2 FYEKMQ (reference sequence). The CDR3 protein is CASRNSQGWDGYTF. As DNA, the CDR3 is TGTGCCAGCAGGAACTCACAGGGGTGGGATGGCTACACCTTC.

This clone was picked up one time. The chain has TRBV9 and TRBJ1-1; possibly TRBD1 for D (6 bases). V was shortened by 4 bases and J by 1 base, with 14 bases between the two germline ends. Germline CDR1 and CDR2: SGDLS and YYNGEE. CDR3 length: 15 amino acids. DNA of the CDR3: TGTGCCAGCAGCCCCCGGGGGGGCCAGAACACTGAAGCTTTCTTT. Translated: CASSPRGGQNTEAFF.

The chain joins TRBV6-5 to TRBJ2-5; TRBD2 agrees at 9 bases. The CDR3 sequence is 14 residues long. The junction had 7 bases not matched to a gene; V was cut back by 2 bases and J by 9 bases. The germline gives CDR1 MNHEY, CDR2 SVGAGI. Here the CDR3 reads CASSYPGLARAQYF. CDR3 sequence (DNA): TGTGCCAGCAGTTACCCCGGACTAGCGAGGGCCCAGTACTTC.

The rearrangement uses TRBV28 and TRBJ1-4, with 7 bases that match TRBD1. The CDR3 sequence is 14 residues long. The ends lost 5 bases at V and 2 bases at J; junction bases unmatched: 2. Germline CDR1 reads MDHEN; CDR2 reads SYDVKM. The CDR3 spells CASSQQGTNEKLFF. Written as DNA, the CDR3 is TGTGCCAGCAGTCAACAGGGGACTAATGAAAAACTGTTTTTT.

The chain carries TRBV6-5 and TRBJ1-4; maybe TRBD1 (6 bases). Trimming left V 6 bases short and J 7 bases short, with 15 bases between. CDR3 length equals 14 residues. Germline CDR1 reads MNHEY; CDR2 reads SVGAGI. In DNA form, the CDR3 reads TGTGCCAGCAGACGGCCGGAAGGGGGTGAAAAACTGTTTTTT. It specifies CASRRPEGGEKLFF.

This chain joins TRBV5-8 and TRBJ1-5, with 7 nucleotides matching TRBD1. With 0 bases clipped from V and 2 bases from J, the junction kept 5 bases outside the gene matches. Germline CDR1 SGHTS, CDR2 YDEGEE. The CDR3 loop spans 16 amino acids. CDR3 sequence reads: CASSLDRQGGNQPQHF. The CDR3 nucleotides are TGTGCCAGCAGCTTGGATCGACAGGGAGGCAATCAGCCCCAGCATTTT. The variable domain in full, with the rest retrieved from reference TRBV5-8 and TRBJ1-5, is EAGVTQSPTHLIKTRGQQATLRCSPISGHTSVYWYQQALGLGLQFLLWYDEGEERNRGNFPPRFSGRQFPNYSSELNVNALELEDSALYLCASSLDRQGGNQPQHFGDGTRLSIL.

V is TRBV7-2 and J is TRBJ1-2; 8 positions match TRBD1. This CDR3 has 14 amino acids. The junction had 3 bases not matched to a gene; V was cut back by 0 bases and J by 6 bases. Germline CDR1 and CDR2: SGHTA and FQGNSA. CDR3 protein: CASSLALQGDGYTF. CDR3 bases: TGTGCCAGCAGCTTAGCGCTACAGGGGGATGGCTACACCTTC.

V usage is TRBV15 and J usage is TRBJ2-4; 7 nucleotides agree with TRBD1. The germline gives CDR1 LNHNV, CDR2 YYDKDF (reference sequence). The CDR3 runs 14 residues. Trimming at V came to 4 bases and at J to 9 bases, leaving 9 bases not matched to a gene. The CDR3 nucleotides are TGTGCCACCAGCACCTTGGACAGGCCTGGCATTCAGTACTTC. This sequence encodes CATSTLDRPGIQYF.

The CDR3 DNA follows: TGTGCCAGCAGTCCCGGCAGGGTTGGTTTCAATCAGCCCCAGCATTTT. Translation gives CASSPGRVGFNQPQHF. This sequence joins TRBV7-9 and TRBJ1-5; tentative D call: TRBD1 (5 bases). V dropped 6 bases and J dropped 3 bases, with 18 bases sitting between them. This CDR3 has 16 amino acids. The germline V gene has CDR1 SEHNR and CDR2 FQNEAQ (reference sequence).

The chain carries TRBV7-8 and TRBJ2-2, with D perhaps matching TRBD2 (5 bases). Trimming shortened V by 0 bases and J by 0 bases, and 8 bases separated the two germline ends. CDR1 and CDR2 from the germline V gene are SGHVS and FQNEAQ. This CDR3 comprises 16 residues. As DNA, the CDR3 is TGTGCCAGCAGCTTAGCGCGGGCAGCGAACACCGGGGAGCTGTTTTTT. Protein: CASSLARAANTGELFF.

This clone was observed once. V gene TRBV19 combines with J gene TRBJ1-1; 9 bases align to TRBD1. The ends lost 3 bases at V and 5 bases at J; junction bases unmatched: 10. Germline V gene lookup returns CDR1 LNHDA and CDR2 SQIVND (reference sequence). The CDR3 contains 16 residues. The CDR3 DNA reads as TGTGCCAGTAGTATTGGTTGGGACAGGGCGGGTACTGAAGCTTTCTTT. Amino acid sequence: CASSIGWDRAGTEAFF. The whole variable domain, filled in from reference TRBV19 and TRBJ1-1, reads DGGITQSPKYLFRKEGQNVTLSCEQNLNHDAMYWYRQDPGQGLRLIYYSQIVNDFQKGDIAEGYSVSREKKESFPLTVTSAQKNPTAFYLCASSIGWDRAGTEAFFGQGTRLTVV.

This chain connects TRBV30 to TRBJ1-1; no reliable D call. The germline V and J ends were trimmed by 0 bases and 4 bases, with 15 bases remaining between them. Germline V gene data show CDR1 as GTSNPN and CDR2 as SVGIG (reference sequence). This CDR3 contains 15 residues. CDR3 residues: CAWSVLVPGSTEAFF. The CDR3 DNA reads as TGTGCCTGGAGTGTCTTGGTCCCTGGCAGCACTGAAGCTTTCTTT.

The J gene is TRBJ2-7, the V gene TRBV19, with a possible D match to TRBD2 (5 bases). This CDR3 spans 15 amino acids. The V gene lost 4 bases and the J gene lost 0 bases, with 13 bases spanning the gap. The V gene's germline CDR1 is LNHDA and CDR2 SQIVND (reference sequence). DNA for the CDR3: TGTGCCAGTAGTACCAGCGGAGTCAGCTCCTACGAGCAGTACTTC. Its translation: CASSTSGVSSYEQYF.

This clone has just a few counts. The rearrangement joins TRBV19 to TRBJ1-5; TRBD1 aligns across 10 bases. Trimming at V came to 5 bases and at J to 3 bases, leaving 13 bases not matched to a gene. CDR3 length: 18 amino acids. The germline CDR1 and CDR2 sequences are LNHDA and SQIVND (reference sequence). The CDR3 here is CASSLGTGVGSDNQPQHF. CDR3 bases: TGTGCCAGTAGTCTCGGGACAGGGGTAGGGTCGGACAATCAGCCCCAGCATTTT.

CDR3: CASYRAPYNEQFF. In DNA form, the CDR3 reads TGTGCCAGTTACAGGGCCCCCTACAATGAGCAGTTCTTC. The chain is built from TRBV27 and TRBJ2-1, with TRBD1 as a possible D gene (6 bases). V dropped 9 bases and J dropped 2 bases, with 11 bases sitting between them. This CDR3 region has 13 residues. The germline gives CDR1 MNHEY, CDR2 SMNVEV (reference sequence).

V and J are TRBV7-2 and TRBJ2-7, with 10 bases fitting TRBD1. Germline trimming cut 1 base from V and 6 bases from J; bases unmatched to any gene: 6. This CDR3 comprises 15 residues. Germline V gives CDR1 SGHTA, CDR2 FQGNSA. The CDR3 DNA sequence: TGTGCCAGCAGCTTAGGGACAGGGGGATTCGGCGAGCAGTACTTC. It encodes CASSLGTGGFGEQYF.

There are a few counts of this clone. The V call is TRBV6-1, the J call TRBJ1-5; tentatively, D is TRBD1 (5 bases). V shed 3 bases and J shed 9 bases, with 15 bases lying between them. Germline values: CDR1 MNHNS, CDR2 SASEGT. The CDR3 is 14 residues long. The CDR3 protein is CASSDGHGESPQHF. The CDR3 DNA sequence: TGTGCCAGCAGTGACGGACACGGCGAGTCGCCCCAGCATTTT.

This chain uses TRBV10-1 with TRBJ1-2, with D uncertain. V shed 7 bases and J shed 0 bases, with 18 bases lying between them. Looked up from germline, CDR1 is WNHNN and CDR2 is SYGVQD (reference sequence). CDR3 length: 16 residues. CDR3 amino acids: CASIPESAPTNYGYTF. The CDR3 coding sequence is TGCGCCAGCATTCCCGAGTCAGCGCCTACTAACTATGGCTACACCTTC.

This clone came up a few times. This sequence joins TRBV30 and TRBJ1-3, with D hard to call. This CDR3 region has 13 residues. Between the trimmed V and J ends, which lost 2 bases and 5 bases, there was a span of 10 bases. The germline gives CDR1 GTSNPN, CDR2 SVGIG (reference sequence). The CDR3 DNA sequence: TGTGCCTGGAGTTTAGAGAGGAGAAACACCATATATTTT. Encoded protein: CAWSLERRNTIYF.

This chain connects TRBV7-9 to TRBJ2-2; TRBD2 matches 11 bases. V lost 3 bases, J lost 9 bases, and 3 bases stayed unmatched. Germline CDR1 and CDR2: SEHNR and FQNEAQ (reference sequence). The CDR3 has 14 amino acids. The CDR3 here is CASSFSTSGRELFF. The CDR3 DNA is TGTGCCAGCAGCTTTTCGACTAGCGGGAGGGAGCTGTTTTTT.